The 31 T cell receptor beta chains below were found in one sample sequenced in a study of T-cell reconstitution after alpha-beta-depleted transplantation in children. Library preparation (for TCRbeta) was performed with unique molecular identifiers. TCRdb recomputed calls from the PCR reads with MiXCR, one row per CDR3 protein. The sample has around 490,000 distinct CDR3 sequences, about an eighth seen once; the top ten hold 13% to 15%. The specimen was PBMCs, mostly from graft donor cells, collected 180 days after TCRalphabeta/CD19-depleted stem cell transplant. These receptors all stem from a female patient between 2 and 15 years old who had a stem cell transplant for aplastic anemia, so the T cells may come from the graft donor.

This sequence joins TRBV27 and TRBJ1-1; TRBD1 aligns across 8 bases. CDR1 is MNHEY, CDR2 SMNVEV, per germline (reference sequence). CDR3 length: 18 residues. V lost 8 bases and J lost 3; bases outside the gene matches: 20. This chain's CDR3 is CASSILGVAGGAYTEAFF. Here the CDR3 DNA reads TGTGCCAGCTCAATTTTGGGGGTGGCAGGGGGCGCGTACACTGAAGCTTTCTTT.

CDR3 protein: CASSLGTGTFTLHF. In DNA form, the CDR3 reads TGTGCCAGCAGCTTAGGGACAGGGACTTTCACCCTCCACTTT. The chain couples TRBV7-9 to TRBJ1-6; 8 bases are shared with TRBD1. The CDR3 contains 14 residues. Germline CDR1 and CDR2: SEHNR and FQNEAQ (reference sequence). The trim removed 1 base at V and 14 bases at J, leaving 7 bases unmatched.

The rearrangement links TRBV15 to TRBJ2-1; 13 bases agree with TRBD2. Germline CDR1 reads LNHNV; CDR2 reads YYDKDF (reference sequence). The CDR3 extends over 19 amino acids. After removal of 0 bases from V and 6 bases from J, the junction contained 11 bases not matched to a gene. The CDR3 loop is CATSRDRRTSGRAGNEQFF. CDR3 sequence (DNA): TGTGCCACCAGCAGAGATCGCCGTACTAGCGGGAGGGCTGGCAATGAGCAGTTCTTC.

This clonotype was detected a few times. The CDR3 region is CASSLPGRDFYGYTF. The CDR3 DNA is TGTGCCAGCAGTTTACCTGGCAGGGACTTCTATGGCTACACCTTC. The chain carries TRBV12-3 or TRBV12-4 and TRBJ1-2, with a weak D call TRBD1 (5 bases). This CDR3 has 15 amino acids. Trimming pared 2 bases from V and 4 bases from J, leaving 14 bases between.

This clonotype was detected only a few times. J is TRBJ1-2 and V is TRBV29-1; D gene unclear. The CDR3 length is 15 residues. Trimming removed 1 base from V and 2 bases from J, with 14 bases in between. The germline CDR1 and CDR2 sequences are SQVTM and ANQGSEA. This CDR3 reads CSVEALQGLNYGYTF. The CDR3 nucleotides are TGCAGCGTTGAAGCCCTTCAAGGGCTCAACTATGGCTACACCTTC.

The chain joins TRBV11-2 to TRBJ2-1, with TRBD2 matching over 16 bases. CDR1 and CDR2 from the germline V gene are SGHAT and FQNNGV. CDR3 length: 21 residues. With V trimmed by 3 bases and J by 5 bases, 16 bases remained unmatched. CDR3 sequence (DNA): TGTGCCAGCAGCTTCCCATACCCCGGGACTAGCGGGAGGGTAAGGAACAATGAGCAGTTCTTC. It encodes CASSFPYPGTSGRVRNNEQFF.

This clonotype showed up just a few times. This sequence joins TRBV7-2 and TRBJ1-6; D call uncertain. Trimming took off 1 base at V and 13 bases at J, with 8 bases between the two ends. The length of the CDR3 is 12 residues. Germline lookup yields CDR1 SGHTA and CDR2 FQGNSA. The CDR3 protein is CASSLGSAPLHF. The CDR3 DNA sequence: TGTGCCAGCAGCTTAGGGTCTGCCCCCCTCCACTTT.

This clonotype occurred many times. The chain links TRBV3-1 to TRBJ2-7, with D unclear. Germline lookup yields CDR1 LGHDT and CDR2 YNNKEL (reference sequence). This CDR3 comprises 17 residues. V dropped 4 bases and J dropped 4 bases, with 23 bases sitting between them. CDR3 sequence: CASSPLSIDSLGYEQYF. Written as DNA, the CDR3 is TGTGCCAGCAGCCCTCTATCGATAGACTCACTCGGATACGAGCAGTACTTC.

The V call is TRBV12-3 or TRBV12-4, the J call TRBJ1-5; 7 nucleotides agree with TRBD1. The CDR3 length is 15 residues. V gave up 6 bases and J gave up 2 bases; unmatched junction bases: 7. This CDR3 is CASRAGGLGNQPQHF. In DNA, the CDR3 is TGTGCCAGCAGAGCAGGGGGTTTAGGCAATCAGCCCCAGCATTTT.

Only a few counts were recorded for this clonotype. The chain couples TRBV4-1 to TRBJ2-1; TRBD2 matches at 8 bases. V gave up 0 bases and J gave up 10 bases; unmatched junction bases: 5. CDR3 length: 14 residues. The germline gives CDR1 MGHRA, CDR2 YSYEKL. For the CDR3, the DNA is TGCGCCAGCAGCCAAGATGGGGGGACTAGAGAGCAGTTCTTC. This translates into CASSQDGGTREQFF.

V and J are TRBV4-3 and TRBJ1-4; D remains unclear. CDR1 is LGHNA, CDR2 YSLEER, per germline. The V end lost 2 bases, the J end lost 7 bases, and 8 bases lay between the germline ends. This CDR3 region has 13 residues. The CDR3 here is CASSQRRGEKLFF. CDR3 nucleotides: TGCGCCAGCAGCCAACGCCGGGGTGAAAAACTGTTTTTT.

This clonotype was seen more than once but under ten times. The genes are TRBV10-3 and TRBJ1-5, with D maybe TRBD1 (5 bases). Trimming removed 2 bases at V and 7 bases at J, with 12 bases between. The germline CDR1 and CDR2 sequences are ENHRY and SYGVKD. This CDR3 region has 14 residues. The CDR3 DNA sequence: TGTGCCATCAGTGAGCCAGGGTGGGAGCAGCCCCAGCATTTT. It is translated as CAISEPGWEQPQHF.

This clonotype occurred many times. This chain connects TRBV15 to TRBJ2-1; 9 nucleotides align to TRBD1. Losses at the gene ends were 3 bases for V and 12 bases for J; bases not matched to a gene: 15. The CDR3 totals 16 residues. Germline assignment: CDR1 LNHNV and CDR2 YYDKDF (reference sequence). The CDR3 region has the DNA TGTGCCACCAGCAGGGGACAGGGTAAAATAAGGGAAGGGCAGTTCTTC. Protein: CATSRGQGKIREGQFF.

V is TRBV12-3 or TRBV12-4 and J is TRBJ1-5, with 8 bases lining up with TRBD1. The CDR3 length is 19 residues. Unmatched junction bases numbered 16, after V lost 6 bases and J lost 0 bases. DNA for the CDR3: TGTGCCAGCAGCCCCGGACAGGGAACGGGGGGATATAGCAATCAGCCCCAGCATTTT. This codes for CASSPGQGTGGYSNQPQHF.

The CDR3 here is CSALRTGYHYGYTF. CDR3 nucleotide sequence: TGCAGTGCTCTACGGACAGGGTACCACTATGGCTACACCTTC. This sequence joins TRBV20-1 and TRBJ1-2, with TRBD1 matching over 8 bases. Germline assignment: CDR1 DFQATT and CDR2 SNEGSKA (reference sequence). The length of the CDR3 is 14 residues. The trim removed 5 bases at V and 3 bases at J, leaving 8 bases unmatched.

This clonotype turned up a few times. The CDR3 DNA follows: TGCAGTGCTAGGGGGGTTTCCGTCTACAATGAGCAGTTCTTC. Encoded protein: CSARGVSVYNEQFF. The chain links TRBV20-1 to TRBJ2-1; D might be TRBD1 or TRBD2, each matching 5 bases. CDR1 and CDR2 from the germline V gene are DFQATT and SNEGSKA (reference sequence). V was trimmed by 3 bases and J by 3 bases, leaving 12 bases between them. The CDR3 extends over 14 amino acids.

The sample holds a few counts of this clonotype. The CDR3 bases are TGTGCCAGCAGTTTAGGGCAGAGAACCTACGAGCAGTACTTC. Translated, it gives CASSLGQRTYEQYF. The chain is built from TRBV28 and TRBJ2-7; D unresolved. This CDR3 contains 14 residues. V shed 2 bases and J shed 2 bases, with 10 bases lying between them. Germline CDR1 and CDR2: MDHEN and SYDVKM.

This chain connects TRBV7-8 to TRBJ2-2; D may correspond to TRBD1 or TRBD2 (6 bases each). The germline V and J ends were trimmed by 0 bases and 1 base, with 18 bases remaining between them. CDR1 is SGHVS and CDR2 is FQNEAQ in the germline V gene. This CDR3 spans 19 amino acids. DNA for the CDR3: TGTGCCAGCAGCTTAGCGAGGGGGGTTAACCCCGTGAACACCGGGGAGCTGTTTTTT. Amino acid sequence: CASSLARGVNPVNTGELFF. Supplemented by reference TRBV7-8 and TRBJ2-2, the full variable domain reads GAGVSQSPRYKVAKRGQDVALRCDPISGHVSLFWYQQALGQGPEFLTYFQNEAQLDKSGLPSDRFFAERPEGSVSTLKIQRTQQEDSAVYLCASSLARGVNPVNTGELFFGEGSRLTVL.

This chain links TRBV20-1 with TRBJ2-7; the match to TRBD2 covers 13 bases. Unmatched junction bases numbered 10, after V lost 6 bases and J lost 8 bases. Germline V gives CDR1 DFQATT, CDR2 SNEGSKA (reference sequence). The CDR3 is made up of 14 amino acids. CDR3 bases: TGCAGTGCACGAGGGACTAGCGGGACATGGAAGCAGTACTTC. It is translated as CSARGTSGTWKQYF.

This chain connects TRBV10-3 to TRBJ1-6; D possibly corresponds to TRBD1 (6 bases). Trimming shortened V by 5 bases and J by 7 bases, and 18 bases separated the two germline ends. The CDR3 has 16 residues. Germline loops: CDR1 ENHRY, CDR2 SYGVKD. For the CDR3, the DNA is TGTGCCATCAGTCCCGGACAGCCCCTTCAGAATTCACCCCTCCACTTT. It yields the protein CAISPGQPLQNSPLHF.

This clonotype was seen at least ten times. This chain joins TRBV29-1 and TRBJ2-4, with D unclear. Trimming removed 6 bases from V and 2 bases from J, with 8 bases in between. This CDR3 region has 12 residues. Germline values: CDR1 SQVTM, CDR2 ANQGSEA. Here the CDR3 reads CSVESTKNIQYF. In DNA form, the CDR3 reads TGCAGCGTGGAATCAACCAAAAACATTCAGTACTTC.

This clonotype has a handful of counts. The rearrangement links TRBV11-3 to TRBJ2-2, with 9 bases that match TRBD1. This CDR3 is built from 15 residues. Trimming cost V 7 bases and J 3 bases; bases outside gene matches: 6. In germline, CDR1 is SGHNT, CDR2 YENEEA. In nucleotides, the CDR3 is TGTGCCAGCACCAATAGGGACAGGGACACCGGGGAGCTGTTTTTT. It translates to CASTNRDRDTGELFF.

The chain links TRBV6-2 or TRBV6-3 to TRBJ2-5; TRBD2 matches 8 bases. With 7 bases clipped from V and 1 base from J, the junction kept 8 bases outside the gene matches. The CDR3 totals 15 residues. In germline, CDR1 is MNHEY, CDR2 SVGEGT. DNA for the CDR3: TGTGCCAGCACTCCCATCGGGGGGGGCCAAGAGACCCAGTACTTC. Protein: CASTPIGGGQETQYF.

At least ten counts were recorded for this clonotype. CDR3 DNA sequence: TGTGCCAGCAGCCAAGATCCGGATGAAAAACTGTTTTTT. It is translated as CASSQDPDEKLFF. The rearrangement uses TRBV3-1 and TRBJ1-4; D gene ambiguous. Germline-derived CDR1 and CDR2 are LGHDT and YNNKEL (reference sequence). The CDR3 extends over 13 amino acids. V lost 0 bases and J 6 bases, leaving 5 bases between the germline ends.

The chain links TRBV6-2 or TRBV6-3 to TRBJ2-7; no firm D call. The CDR3 covers 12 residues. The V gene's germline CDR1 is MNHEY and CDR2 SVGEGT. V was shortened by 0 bases and J by 5 bases, with 5 bases between the two germline ends. This CDR3 is CASSYSFDEQYF. The DNA of the CDR3 is TGTGCCAGCAGTTACTCTTTCGACGAGCAGTACTTC.

This clonotype was seen many times. This chain links TRBV5-1 with TRBJ1-3, with D hard to call. Per germline, CDR1 SGHRS and CDR2 YFSETQ. This CDR3 has 16 amino acids. Trimming cost V 1 base and J 3 bases, with 14 bases left between them. CDR3 sequence reads: CASSLFSDTSGNTIYF. In DNA, the CDR3 is TGCGCCAGCAGCTTGTTTTCTGACACTAGTGGAAACACCATATATTTT.

There are a few counts of this clonotype. The chain links TRBV9 to TRBJ2-3; 11 positions match TRBD2. Trimming cost V 3 bases and J 2 bases; bases outside gene matches: 5. This CDR3 is built from 16 residues. From germline, CDR1 is SGDLS and CDR2 YYNGEE. CDR3 loop: CASSALAGGSTDTQYF. The CDR3 nucleotides are TGTGCCAGCAGCGCTCTAGCGGGAGGATCCACAGATACGCAGTATTTT.

This clonotype has a count of ten or more. The chain carries TRBV6-5 and TRBJ2-2; no definite D call. V lost 8 bases to trimming and J lost 8 bases, with 12 bases between them. The germline V gene has CDR1 MNHEY and CDR2 SVGAGI. The CDR3 runs 12 residues. The CDR3 DNA follows: TGTGCCAGCCGAGCTGCAACGGGGGAGCTGTTTTTT. This codes for CASRAATGELFF.

The DNA of the CDR3 is TGTGCCAGCAGCGTAAAGGGAGAGTCCTACAATGAGCAGTTCTTC. Its protein is CASSVKGESYNEQFF. The V and J genes are TRBV9 and TRBJ2-1; weak D call: TRBD2 (5 bases). The CDR3 is 15 residues long. The germline V gene encodes CDR1 SGDLS and CDR2 YYNGEE. V lost 1 base to trimming and J lost 1 base, with 9 bases between them.

V usage is TRBV14 and J usage is TRBJ2-1; D is perhaps TRBD2 (5 bases). Trimming took 0 bases from V and 9 from J, leaving 18 bases between them. Germline V gene lookup returns CDR1 SGHDN and CDR2 FVKESK. This CDR3 comprises 16 residues. The CDR3 nucleotides read TGTGCCAGCAGCCAAGATCAGTCCGGGAAAGGCGGTGAGCAGTTCTTC. It codes for CASSQDQSGKGGEQFF.

This clonotype was picked up a small number of times. This sequence joins TRBV29-1 and TRBJ2-7; TRBD2 matches 9 bases. The CDR3 is 14 amino acids. Germline lookup yields CDR1 SQVTM and CDR2 ANQGSEA. V lost 7 bases and J lost 8; bases outside the gene matches: 15. CDR3 loop: CSAMKGFSGSKQYF. For the CDR3, the DNA is TGCAGCGCTATGAAAGGGTTTAGCGGGAGCAAGCAGTACTTC.